Listed below are T cell receptor beta chains from one sample, sequenced in a study of tumor-infiltrating lymphocytes in primary liver carcinoma. A single record per CDR3 protein comes from TCRdb applying MiXCR to the multiplex PCR reads. Of under 130,000 distinct CDR3 sequences listed, 80% to 85% were seen once; the top ten hold 15% to 25%. The sequenced sample consisted of liver tumor tissue from sampling region 3. The receptors were sampled from a man aged 35 to 55 with primary liver carcinoma and hepatitis B virus infection. Both conserved end residues are part of each CDR3. Each record gives: clone size, D gene, V gene, J gene, CDR3 protein, CDR3 DNA. The D gene is left open where the match is weak. Only part of the rows carry a size: once, few, many, or a class if the clone is expanded.

>NA|NA|TRBV6-6|TRBJ2-4
CTSSYSMSGIAKNIQYF
TGTACCAGCAGTTACTCGATGTCAGGGATCGCCAAAAACATTCAGTACTTT
>NA|NA|TRBV6-1|TRBJ2-1
CASGKVGDEQFF
TGTGCCAGCGGTAAAGTGGGGGATGAGCAGTTCTTC
>few|NA|TRBV11-1|TRBJ1-6
CVSSRILVSPLHF
TGTGTCAGCAGCCGGATATTGGTTTCACCCCTCCACTTT
>once|NA|TRBV28|TRBJ2-1
CTSSLGPYGEQFF
TGTACCAGCAGTCTCGGGCCATATGGTGAGCAGTTCTTC
>NA|NA|TRBV12-3/TRBV12-4|TRBJ2-5
CVSSLTGVETQYF
TGTGTCAGTTCGCTGACGGGAGTGGAGACCCAGTACTTC
>NA|NA|TRBV5-6|TRBJ2-6
CAISRFSSGANVLTF
TGTGCCATCAGCAGATTTTCCTCTGGGGCCAACGTCCTGACGTTC
>NA|TRBD1|TRBV12-3/TRBV12-4|TRBJ1-4
CANGGTGNRNGLFF
TGTGCCAACGGGGGGACAGGAAACCGAAACGGACTGTTTTTT
>NA|NA|TRBV6-2/TRBV6-3|TRBJ2-7
CTSSYGPVTEQYF
TGTACCAGCAGTTACGGACCAGTAACCGAGCAGTACTTC
>NA|NA|TRBV6-1|TRBJ1-4
CASSGASLATNGKLFF
TGTGCCAGCAGTGGAGCGAGTCTGGCAACTAATGGAAAACTGTTTTTT
>NA|NA|TRBV6-5|TRBJ2-6
CASSYNRSGSTGANILTF
TGTGCCAGCAGTTACAATCGTAGCGGAAGTACTGGGGCCAACATCCTGACTTTC
>NA|NA|TRBV6-2/TRBV6-3|TRBJ2-7
CASSVDWDEQYF
TGTGCCAGCAGTGTGGACTGGGACGAGCAGTATTTC
>NA|TRBD2|TRBV7-2|TRBJ2-3
CASSWGTSFRGDTQYF
TGTGCCAGCAGCTGGGGGACTAGTTTTAGAGGAGATACGCAGTATTTT
>NA|NA|TRBV28|TRBJ2-5
CVSKKGEGRRETPYF
TGTGTCAGCAAAAAGGGGGAGGGGAGGAGAGAGACCCCGTACTTC
>NA|NA|TRBV6-5|TRBJ2-7
CASRNGFLDYGQYF
TGTGCCAGCCGGAACGGTTTTCTGGATTACGGGCAGTACTTC
>NA|NA|TRBV6-5|TRBJ1-2
CASSDGTGNTF
TGTGCCAGCAGTGACGGAACAGGCAACACCTTC
>NA|NA|TRBV11-2|TRBJ1-6
CASSLEVAAISPLHF
TGTGCCAGCAGCTTAGAAGTGGCAGCTATCTCACCCCTCCACTTT
>once|NA|TRBV4-2|TRBJ2-2
CVSSLERSTGELFF
TGTGTCAGCAGCCTGGAACGTTCCACCGGGGAGCTGTTTTTT
>few|NA|TRBV19|TRBJ2-5
CASSIRAQSQETQYF
TGTGCCAGTAGTATACGGGCCCAGTCCCAAGAGACCCAGTACTTC
>NA|TRBD2|TRBV11-1|TRBJ2-4
CASSIPGTSVTINIQYF
TGTGCCAGCAGCATTCCCGGGACTAGCGTGACCATTAACATTCAGTACTTC
>NA|NA|TRBV29-1|TRBJ2-1
CSVKPGGLILEETQFF
TGCAGCGTTAAACCTGGAGGACTAATTCTGGAAGAGACCCAGTTCTTC
>NA|TRBD2|TRBV7-9|TRBJ2-3
CTSSVVGGDHTQYF
TGTACCAGCAGCGTAGTGGGAGGGGACCATACGCAGTATTTT
>NA|TRBD2|TRBV6-1|TRBJ2-7
CDNSEGAGGGNVYEQYF
TGTGACAACAGTGAAGGGGCCGGCGGGGGTAACGTGTACGAGCAATACTTC
>NA|TRBD1|TRBV5-8|TRBJ2-7
CASSLHGQGAYEQQF
TGTGCCAGCAGCTTACACGGACAGGGGGCCTACGAGCAGCAGTTC
>many|TRBD1|TRBV16|TRBJ1-5
CASSQGWTGASQPQHF
TGTGCCAGCAGCCAAGGTTGGACAGGGGCTTCTCAGCCCCAGCATTTT
>medium-sized|NA|TRBV7-8|TRBJ2-7
CASSLTLDYEQYF
TGTGCCAGCAGCTTGACTCTCGACTACGAGCAGTACTTC
>NA|NA|TRBV6-2/TRBV6-3|TRBJ2-7
CASSISWTIYEQYF
TGTGCCAGTAGCATTTCGTGGACGATCTACGAGCAGTACTTC
>NA|NA|TRBV11-3|TRBJ2-1
CASSLGRCPSYNEQFF
TGTGCCAGCAGCTTAGGGAGGTGCCCTAGCTACAATGAGCAGTTCTTC
>NA|NA|TRBV2|TRBJ2-7
CASISGTWGEHYF
TGTGCTAGCATCTCGGGGACCTGGGGGGAGCACTACTTC
>few|NA|TRBV7-3|TRBJ1-6
CASSLGVDNSPLHF
TGTGCCAGCAGCTTAGGCGTCGATAATTCACCCCTCCACTTT
>NA|NA|TRBV4-2|TRBJ1-2
CASSQGPEGLGVMNFGYTF
TGTGCCAGCAGCCAAGGGCCGGAGGGTTTAGGGGTGATGAACTTTGGCTACACCTTC
>NA|NA|TRBV6-1|TRBJ2-5
CASRVRGISSRETKYF
TGTGCCAGCAGAGTTCGGGGGATTAGCTCCCGAGAGACCAAGTACTTC
>NA|NA|TRBV4-3|TRBJ1-6
CASSGGWANSPLHF
TGCGCCAGCAGCGGGGGTTGGGCGAATTCACCCCTCCACTTT
>NA|NA|TRBV5-4|TRBJ2-2
CASSSISANIGDLFF
TGTGCCAGCAGCTCGATTAGCGCGAACATCGGGGACCTGTTTTTT